A selection of T cell receptor beta chains follows, all from one sample in a study of cytomegalovirus exposure and HLA in healthy donors. Assay used: immunoSEQ multiplex PCR; TCRdb lists only in-frame clones, some missing. This sample has about 150,000 clones, with about 84% found just once. Sequenced: PBMCs. The receptors shown here come from a man aged 45-60 years in good health and CMV-seropositive. CDR3s include the opening cysteine and the closing phenylalanine or tryptophan. The D gene is left open where the match is weak. A clone size is listed for some rows: how often the clone was seen (once, few, many), or a class if it is expanded.

D gene,V gene,clone size,J gene,CDR3 protein,CDR3 DNA
TRBD1,TRBV7-8,NA,TRBJ2-3,CASSLDRGSTDTQYF,TGTGCCAGCAGCCTAGACAGGGGAAGCACAGATACGCAGTATTTT
NA,TRBV5-6,NA,TRBJ2-5,CASSLGVRGIETQYF,TGTGCCAGCAGCTTGGGTGTCAGGGGAATTGAGACCCAGTACTTC
NA,TRBV5-1,NA,TRBJ1-2,CASSPQGRGYGYTF,TGCGCCAGCAGCCCGCAGGGGAGAGGCTATGGCTACACCTTC
NA,TRBV6-1,once,TRBJ2-7,CASSEDQYSSYEQYF,TGTGCCAGCAGTGAAGACCAGTACAGCTCCTACGAGCAGTACTTC
NA,TRBV5-4,NA,TRBJ1-2,CASSFEATF,TGTGCCAGCAGCTTCGAAGCCACCTTC
NA,TRBV7-3,NA,TRBJ2-2,CASSLSGTGELFF,TGTGCCAGCAGCTTATCAGGAACCGGGGAGCTGTTTTTT
NA,TRBV11-1,NA,TRBJ2-3,CASSLWTATDTQYF,TGTGCCAGCAGCTTATGGACAGCAACAGATACGCAGTATTTT
NA,TRBV30,NA,TRBJ2-7,CACLGVSSYEQYF,TGTGCCTGTCTGGGAGTAAGCTCCTACGAGCAGTACTTC
TRBD1,TRBV15,once,TRBJ2-7,CATSLEGGESYEQYF,TGTGCCACCAGCCTAGAAGGGGGCGAGAGCTACGAGCAGTACTTC
NA,TRBV16,NA,TRBJ2-2,CASSQSSTGELFF,TGTGCCAGCAGCCAATCGTCGACCGGGGAGCTGTTTTTT
TRBD1,TRBV7-8,NA,TRBJ2-7,CASSSDRGHYEQYF,TGTGCCAGCAGCTCGGACAGGGGCCACTACGAGCAGTACTTC
TRBD1,TRBV6-5,NA,TRBJ1-1,CASSRDRGNTEAFF,TGTGCCAGCAGTCGCGACAGGGGTAACACTGAAGCTTTCTTT
NA,TRBV30,NA,TRBJ1-1,CAWSVDRETEAFF,TGTGCCTGGAGTGTAGATAGGGAGACTGAAGCTTTCTTT
NA,TRBV30,NA,TRBJ1-2,CAWSVVEADGYTF,TGTGCCTGGAGTGTAGTAGAGGCGGATGGCTACACCTTC
TRBD1,TRBV6-5,NA,TRBJ2-7,CASTIRQGRTYEQYF,TGTGCCAGCACCATTCGACAGGGCAGGACCTACGAGCAGTACTTC
NA,TRBV28,few,TRBJ1-2,CASSFSDYGYTF,TGTGCCAGCAGTTTTTCTGACTATGGCTACACCTTC
TRBD2,TRBV6-6,NA,TRBJ2-1,CASSRTSGPYNEQFF,TGTGCCAGCAGCCGTACTAGCGGCCCTTACAATGAGCAGTTCTTC
NA,TRBV7-8,NA,TRBJ1-2,CASSSLQGIYGYTF,TGTGCCAGCAGCTCCTTACAGGGAATCTATGGCTACACCTTC
NA,TRBV7-9,NA,TRBJ1-2,CASSLRGPWGYTF,TGTGCCAGCAGCTTAAGGGGTCCGTGGGGCTACACCTTC
NA,TRBV30,few,TRBJ1-4,CAWSVPGTGSNEKLFF,TGTGCCTGGAGTGTACCGGGCACAGGGTCTAATGAAAAACTGTTTTTT
TRBD1,TRBV6-1,NA,TRBJ2-7,CASSEGGTGHYEQYF,TGTGCCAGCAGTGAAGGCGGGACAGGGCACTACGAGCAGTACTTC
TRBD1,TRBV19,NA,TRBJ2-7,CASSPSGQSSEQYF,TGTGCCAGTAGCCCATCGGGACAGAGCTCCGAGCAGTACTTC
NA,TRBV4-1,NA,TRBJ1-4,CASSQVVNEKLFF,TGCGCCAGCAGCCAAGTAGTTAATGAAAAACTGTTTTTT
NA,TRBV30,few,TRBJ1-1,CAWYRGRVNTEAFF,TGTGCCTGGTATAGAGGGCGGGTGAACACTGAAGCTTTCTTT
TRBD2,TRBV11-2,NA,TRBJ2-7,CASSPTSGGGEQYF,TGTGCCAGCAGCCCCACCTCCGGCGGGGGCGAGCAGTACTTC
NA,TRBV9,NA,TRBJ2-7,CASSPGRRDGEQYF,TGTGCCAGCAGCCCCGGCAGGCGGGATGGCGAGCAGTACTTC